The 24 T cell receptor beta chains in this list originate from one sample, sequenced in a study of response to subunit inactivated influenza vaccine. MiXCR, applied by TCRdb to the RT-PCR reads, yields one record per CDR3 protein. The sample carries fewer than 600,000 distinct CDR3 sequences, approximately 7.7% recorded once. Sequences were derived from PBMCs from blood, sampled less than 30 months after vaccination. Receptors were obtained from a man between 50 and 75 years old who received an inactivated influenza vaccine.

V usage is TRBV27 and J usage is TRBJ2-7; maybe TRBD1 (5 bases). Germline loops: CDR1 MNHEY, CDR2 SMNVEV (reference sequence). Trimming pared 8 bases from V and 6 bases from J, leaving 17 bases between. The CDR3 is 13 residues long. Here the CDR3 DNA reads TGTGCCAGCGGGGCAGGACAATTTTCCGAGCAGTACTTC. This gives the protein CASGAGQFSEQYF.

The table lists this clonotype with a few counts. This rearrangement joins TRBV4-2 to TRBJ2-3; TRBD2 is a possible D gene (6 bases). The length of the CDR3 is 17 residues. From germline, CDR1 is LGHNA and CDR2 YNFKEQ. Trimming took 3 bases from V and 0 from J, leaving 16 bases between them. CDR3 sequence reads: CASSQTWRGESTDTQYF. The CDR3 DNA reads TGTGCCAGCAGCCAGACCTGGAGGGGAGAAAGCACAGATACGCAGTATTTT.

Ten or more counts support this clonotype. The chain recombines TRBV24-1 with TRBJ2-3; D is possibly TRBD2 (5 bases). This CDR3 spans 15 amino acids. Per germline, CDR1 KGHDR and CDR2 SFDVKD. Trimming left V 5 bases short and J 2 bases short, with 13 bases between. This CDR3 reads CATSASRLATDTQYF. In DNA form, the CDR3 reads TGTGCCACCAGTGCGTCCCGGCTAGCCACAGATACGCAGTATTTT.

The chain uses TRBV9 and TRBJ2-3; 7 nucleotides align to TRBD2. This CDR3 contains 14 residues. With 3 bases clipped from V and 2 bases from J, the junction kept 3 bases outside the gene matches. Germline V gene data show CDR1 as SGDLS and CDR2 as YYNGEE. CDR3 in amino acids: CASSATSLTDTQYF. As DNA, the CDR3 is TGTGCCAGCAGCGCGACTAGCCTCACAGATACGCAGTATTTT.

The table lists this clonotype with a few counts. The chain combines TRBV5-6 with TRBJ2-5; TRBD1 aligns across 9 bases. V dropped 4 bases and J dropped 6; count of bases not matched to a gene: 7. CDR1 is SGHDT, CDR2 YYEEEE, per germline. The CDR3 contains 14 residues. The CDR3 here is CASSPMTGGKTQYF. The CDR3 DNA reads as TGTGCCAGCAGCCCAATGACAGGGGGAAAGACCCAGTACTTC.

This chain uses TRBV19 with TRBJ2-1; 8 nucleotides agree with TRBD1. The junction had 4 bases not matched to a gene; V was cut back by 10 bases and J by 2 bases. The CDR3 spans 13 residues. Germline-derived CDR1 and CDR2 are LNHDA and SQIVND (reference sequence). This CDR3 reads CATGTGPYNEQFF. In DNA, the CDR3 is TGTGCCACTGGGACAGGCCCCTACAATGAGCAGTTCTTC.

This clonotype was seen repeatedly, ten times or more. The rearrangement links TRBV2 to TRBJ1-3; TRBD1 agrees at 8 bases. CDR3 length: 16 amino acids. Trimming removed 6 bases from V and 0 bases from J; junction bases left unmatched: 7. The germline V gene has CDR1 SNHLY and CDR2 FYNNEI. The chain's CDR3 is CASRGTGSASGNTIYF. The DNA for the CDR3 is TGTGCCAGCAGAGGGACAGGATCAGCCTCTGGAAACACCATATATTTT.

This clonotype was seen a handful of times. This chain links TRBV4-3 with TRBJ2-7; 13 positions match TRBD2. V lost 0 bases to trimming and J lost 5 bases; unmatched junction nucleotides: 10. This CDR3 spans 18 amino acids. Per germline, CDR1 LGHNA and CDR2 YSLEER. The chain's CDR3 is CASSQDQGLAGFSDEQYF. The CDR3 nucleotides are TGCGCCAGCAGCCAAGACCAGGGACTAGCGGGATTTTCTGACGAGCAGTACTTC.

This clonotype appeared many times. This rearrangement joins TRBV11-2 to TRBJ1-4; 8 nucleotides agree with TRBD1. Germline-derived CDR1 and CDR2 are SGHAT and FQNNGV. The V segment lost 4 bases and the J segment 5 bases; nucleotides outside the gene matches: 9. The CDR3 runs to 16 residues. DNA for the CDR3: TGTGCCAGCAGCTCGCGGACAGGGCAGGCGAATGAAAAACTGTTTTTT. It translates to CASSSRTGQANEKLFF. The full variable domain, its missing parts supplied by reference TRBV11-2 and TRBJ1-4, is EAGVAQSPRYKIIEKRQSVAFWCNPISGHATLYWYQQILGQGPKLLIQFQNNGVVDDSQLPKDRFSAERLKGVDSTLKIQPAKLEDSAVYLCASSSRTGQANEKLFFGSGTQLSVL.

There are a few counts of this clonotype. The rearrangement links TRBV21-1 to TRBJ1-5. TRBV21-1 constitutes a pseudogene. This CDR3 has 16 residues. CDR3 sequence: CASSNATGRVNQPQHF. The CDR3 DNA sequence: TGTGCCAGCAGCAATGCGACCGGTAGGGTCAATCAGCCCCAGCATTTT.

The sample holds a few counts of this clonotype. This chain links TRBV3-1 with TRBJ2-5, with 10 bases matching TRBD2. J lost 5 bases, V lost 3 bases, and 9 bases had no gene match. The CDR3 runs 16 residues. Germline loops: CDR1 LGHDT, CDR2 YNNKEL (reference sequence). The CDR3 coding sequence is TGTGCCAGCAGCCATCTTCTAGCGGGAGTCGGCGAGACCCAGTACTTC. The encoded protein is CASSHLLAGVGETQYF.

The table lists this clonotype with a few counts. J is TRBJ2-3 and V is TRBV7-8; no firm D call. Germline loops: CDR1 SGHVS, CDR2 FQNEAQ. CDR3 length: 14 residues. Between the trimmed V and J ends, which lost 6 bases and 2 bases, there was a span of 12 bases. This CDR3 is CASRPRANTDTQYF. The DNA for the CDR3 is TGTGCCAGCAGGCCTCGGGCAAACACAGATACGCAGTATTTT.

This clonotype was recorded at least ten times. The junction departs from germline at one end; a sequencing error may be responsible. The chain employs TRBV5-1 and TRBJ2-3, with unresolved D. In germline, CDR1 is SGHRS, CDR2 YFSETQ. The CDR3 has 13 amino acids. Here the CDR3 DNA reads TGTGCCAGCAGCAGGCAGGGCACAGATACGCAGTATTTT. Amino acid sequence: CASSRQGTDTQYF.

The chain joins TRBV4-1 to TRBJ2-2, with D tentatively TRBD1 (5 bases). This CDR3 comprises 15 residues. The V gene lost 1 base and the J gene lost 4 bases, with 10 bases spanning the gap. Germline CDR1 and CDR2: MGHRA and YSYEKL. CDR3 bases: TGCGCCAGCAGCCAAGTAACAGGCGGCACCGGGGAGCTGTTTTTT. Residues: CASSQVTGGTGELFF.

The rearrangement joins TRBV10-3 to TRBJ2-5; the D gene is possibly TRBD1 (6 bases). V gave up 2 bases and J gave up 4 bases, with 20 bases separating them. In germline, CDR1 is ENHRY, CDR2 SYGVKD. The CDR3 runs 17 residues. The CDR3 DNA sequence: TGTGCCATCAGTGAGACTAAGACAGGTGTGGTAAGAGAGACCCAGTACTTC. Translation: CAISETKTGVVRETQYF.

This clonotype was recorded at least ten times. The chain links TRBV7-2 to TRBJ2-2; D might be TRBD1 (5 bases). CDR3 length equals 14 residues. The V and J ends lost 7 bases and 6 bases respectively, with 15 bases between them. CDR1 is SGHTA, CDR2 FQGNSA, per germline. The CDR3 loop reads CASTAGWVAGELFF. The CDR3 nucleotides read TGTGCCAGCACCGCAGGGTGGGTGGCCGGGGAGCTGTTTTTT.

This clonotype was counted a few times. In DNA, the CDR3 is TGTGCCAGCAGTTACCCATCAAACTTCCCACTAGCGGGGGGGCCAAGGCCCTACAATGAGCAGTTCTTC. Protein sequence: CASSYPSNFPLAGGPRPYNEQFF. The chain employs TRBV6-2 or TRBV6-3 and TRBJ2-1, with 13 bases identical to TRBD2. Losses at the gene ends were 2 bases for V and 2 bases for J; bases not matched to a gene: 21. Germline V gene sequence: CDR1 MNHEY, CDR2 SVGEGT. The CDR3 is made up of 23 amino acids.

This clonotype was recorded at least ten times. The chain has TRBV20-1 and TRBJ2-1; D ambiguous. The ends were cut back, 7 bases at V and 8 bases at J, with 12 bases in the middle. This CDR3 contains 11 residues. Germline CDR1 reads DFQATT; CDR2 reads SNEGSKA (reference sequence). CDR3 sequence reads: CSEKKGDEQFF. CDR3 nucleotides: TGCAGTGAGAAGAAGGGCGATGAGCAGTTCTTC.

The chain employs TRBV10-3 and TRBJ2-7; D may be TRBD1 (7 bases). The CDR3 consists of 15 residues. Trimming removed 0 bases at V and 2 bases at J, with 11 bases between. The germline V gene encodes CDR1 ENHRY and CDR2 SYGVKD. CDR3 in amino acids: CAISESVRGAYEQYF. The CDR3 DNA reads TGTGCCATCAGTGAGTCAGTCAGGGGGGCCTACGAGCAGTACTTC.

Here the CDR3 reads CSVRTGYYTEAFF. The CDR3 region has the DNA TGCAGCGTCCGGACAGGGTACTACACTGAAGCTTTCTTT. The chain combines TRBV29-1 with TRBJ1-1; 8 bases are a match to TRBD1. CDR1 and CDR2 from the germline V gene are SQVTM and ANQGSEA. With 6 bases clipped from V and 3 bases from J, the junction kept 6 bases outside the gene matches. This CDR3 region has 13 residues. Full variable domain (rest looked up from reference TRBV29-1 and TRBJ1-1): SAVISQKPSRDICQRGTSLTIQCQVDSQVTMMFWYRQQPGQSLTLIATANQGSEATYESGFVIDKFPISRPNLTFSTLTVSNMSPEDSSIYLCSVRTGYYTEAFFGQGTRLTVV.

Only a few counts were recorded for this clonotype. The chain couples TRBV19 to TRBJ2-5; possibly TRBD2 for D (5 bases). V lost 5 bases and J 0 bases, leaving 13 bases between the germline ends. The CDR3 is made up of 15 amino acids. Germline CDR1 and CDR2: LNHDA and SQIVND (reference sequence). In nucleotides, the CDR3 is TGTGCCAGTAGTCGCGCTCGAGGGAACCAAGAGACCCAGTACTTC. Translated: CASSRARGNQETQYF.

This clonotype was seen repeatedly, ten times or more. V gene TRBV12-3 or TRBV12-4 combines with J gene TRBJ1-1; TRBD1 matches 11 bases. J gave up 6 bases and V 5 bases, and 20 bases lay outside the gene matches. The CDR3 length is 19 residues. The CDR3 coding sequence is TGTGCCAGCAGTCCTGACAGACCAGCCCCGGGACAGGGGGTTCCTGAAGCTTTCTTT. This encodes CASSPDRPAPGQGVPEAFF.

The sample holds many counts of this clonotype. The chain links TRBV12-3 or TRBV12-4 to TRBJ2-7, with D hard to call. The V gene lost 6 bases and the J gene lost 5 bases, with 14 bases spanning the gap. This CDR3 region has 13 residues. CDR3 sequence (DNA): TGTGCCAGCAGCGCTAACAGTGTCCACGAGCAGTACTTC. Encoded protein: CASSANSVHEQYF.

CDR3 sequence (DNA): TGCGCCAGCAGCTTTATTGGGAGTAGGACCTACGAGCAGTACTTC. This encodes CASSFIGSRTYEQYF. The gene calls are TRBV5-1 and TRBJ2-7, with D possibly being TRBD2 (5 bases). Germline V CDR1 and CDR2: SGHRS, YFSETQ. CDR3 length: 15 residues. V lost 2 bases to trimming and J lost 2 bases, with 14 bases between them.